This T cell receptor beta chain originates from a study of blood T cell repertoires in COVID-19. Study-level information: Samples came from the United States, Italy and Spain, spanning acute and convalescent COVID-19. From T cells, B-cell-depleted T cells, or PBMCs came the material, which was cDNA or gDNA.

Per the original data handling: Estimation of nucleated cell counts relied on the amplification of reference gene primers. The assay was immunoSEQ multiplex PCR, and TCRdb's table has in-frame clones only and misses some. The V and J calls and clone size were taken over from that table, and D and trimming were inferred from the DNA. Among fewer than 90,000 clones listed, about 71% were seen once. V lost 5 bases and J 0 bases, leaving 7 bases between the germline ends. CDR3 length: 13 residues. Germline loops: CDR1 MDHEN, CDR2 SYDVKM. The chain couples TRBV28 to TRBJ1-2, with D perhaps matching TRBD1 (6 bases). This sequence originates from a woman aged 50 to 65 with acute or convalescent COVID-19. Sequencing was done on a sample of peripheral blood. For the CDR3, the DNA is TGTGCCAGCAGTAGGACAGCTAACTATGGCTACACCTTC. Its translation: CASSRTANYGYTF.